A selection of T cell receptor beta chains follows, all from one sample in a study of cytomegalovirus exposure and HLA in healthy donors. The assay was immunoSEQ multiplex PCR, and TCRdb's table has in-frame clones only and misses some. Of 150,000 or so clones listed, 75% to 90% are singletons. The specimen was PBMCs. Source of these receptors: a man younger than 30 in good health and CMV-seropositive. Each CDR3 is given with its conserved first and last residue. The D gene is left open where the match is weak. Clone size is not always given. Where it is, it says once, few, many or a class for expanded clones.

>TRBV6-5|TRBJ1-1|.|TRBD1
CASSYDRGWSTEAFF
TGTGCCAGCAGTTATGACAGGGGTTGGAGCACTGAAGCTTTCTTT
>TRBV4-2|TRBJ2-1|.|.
CASSQDSQGVEQFF
TGTGCCAGCAGCCAAGATTCACAGGGTGTTGAGCAGTTCTTC
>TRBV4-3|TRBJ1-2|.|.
CASSQRETRTQAGYTF
TGCGCCAGCAGCCAACGCGAGACTAGGACCCAAGCGGGCTACACCTTC
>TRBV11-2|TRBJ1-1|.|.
CASSPHQGYTEAFF
TGTGCCAGCAGCCCTCATCAGGGGTACACTGAAGCTTTCTTT
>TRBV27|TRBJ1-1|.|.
CASSPRGAKDEAFF
TGTGCCAGCAGTCCCCGGGGGGCGAAAGACGAAGCTTTCTTT
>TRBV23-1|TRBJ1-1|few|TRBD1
CASSQSVPGQGSEAFF
TGCGCCAGCAGTCAATCAGTCCCGGGACAGGGGTCGGAAGCTTTCTTT
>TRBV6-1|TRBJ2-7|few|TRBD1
CASSAGTGRIPYEQYF
TGTGCCAGCAGTGCAGGGACAGGGCGAATTCCCTACGAGCAGTACTTC
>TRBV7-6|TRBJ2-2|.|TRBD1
CASSPGQGNTGELFF
TGTGCCAGCAGCCCTGGACAGGGGAACACCGGGGAGCTGTTTTTT
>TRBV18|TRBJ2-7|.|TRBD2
CASSPRGLAGSNEQYF
TGTGCCAGCTCACCCCGTGGGCTAGCGGGATCTAACGAGCAGTACTTC
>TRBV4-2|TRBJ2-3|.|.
CASSQSPASAKGTQYF
TGTGCCAGCAGCCAGTCCCCGGCCTCAGCGAAAGGTACGCAGTATTTT
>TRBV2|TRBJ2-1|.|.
CASSEYLYNEQFF
TGTGCCAGCAGTGAATACCTATACAATGAGCAGTTCTTC
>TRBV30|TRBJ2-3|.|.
CAWTQRARSGTDTQYF
TGTGCCTGGACGCAACGAGCGAGGTCTGGCACAGATACGCAGTATTTT
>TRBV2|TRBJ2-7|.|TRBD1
CASRTGTASYEQYF
TGTGCCAGCAGAACCGGGACAGCCTCCTACGAGCAGTACTTC
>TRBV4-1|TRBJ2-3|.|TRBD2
CASSQALAATDTQYF
TGCGCCAGCAGCCAGGCCCTAGCGGCGACAGATACGCAGTATTTT
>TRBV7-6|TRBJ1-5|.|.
CASSLTGDQPQHF
TGTGCCAGCAGCCTCACGGGGGATCAGCCCCAGCATTTT
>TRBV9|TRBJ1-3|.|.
CASSGYGGTGNTIYF
TGTGCCAGCAGCGGGTACGGAGGGACTGGAAACACCATATATTTT
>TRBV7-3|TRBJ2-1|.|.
CASSLYLWANEQFF
TGTGCCAGCAGCTTATATCTGTGGGCCAATGAGCAGTTCTTC
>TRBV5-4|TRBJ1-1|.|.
CASSYSSPLNTEAFF
TGTGCCAGCAGCTATTCCTCTCCCTTGAACACTGAAGCTTTCTTT
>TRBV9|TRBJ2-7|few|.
CASSVWHEQYF
TGTGCCAGCAGCGTATGGCACGAGCAGTACTTC
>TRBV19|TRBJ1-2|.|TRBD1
CASSTPGQGGYGYTF
TGTGCCAGTAGTACCCCGGGACAGGGGGGATATGGCTACACCTTC
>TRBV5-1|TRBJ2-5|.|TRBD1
CATRQGGQETQYF
TGCGCCACTAGACAGGGCGGCCAAGAGACCCAGTACTTC
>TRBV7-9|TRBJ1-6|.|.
CASSLGPSPLHF
TGTGCCAGCAGCTTGGGCCCTTCACCCCTCCACTTT
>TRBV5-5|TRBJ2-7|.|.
CASSLGAIEQYF
TGTGCCAGCAGCTTGGGGGCGATTGAGCAGTACTTC
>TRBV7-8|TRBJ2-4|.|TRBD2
CASSFKATSGVLAKNIQYF
TGTGCCAGCAGCTTCAAGGCCACTAGCGGGGTGCTAGCCAAAAACATTCAGTACTTC
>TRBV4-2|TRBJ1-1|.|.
CASSQQEAMNTEAFF
TGTGCCAGCAGCCAACAAGAGGCCATGAACACTGAAGCTTTCTTT
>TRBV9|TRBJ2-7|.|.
CASSGTVSYEQYF
TGTGCCAGCAGCGGGACAGTGTCCTACGAGCAGTACTTC
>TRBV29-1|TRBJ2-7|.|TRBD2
CSVEELAAGGREQYF
TGCAGCGTTGAAGAGTTGGCAGCGGGGGGTAGGGAGCAGTACTTC
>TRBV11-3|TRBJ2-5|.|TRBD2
CASSPGLAGGPETQYF
TGTGCCAGCAGCCCGGGACTAGCGGGGGGCCCGGAGACCCAGTACTTC
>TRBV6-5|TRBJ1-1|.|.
CASSPFRGGTEAFF
TGTGCCAGCAGTCCCTTCAGGGGTGGCACTGAAGCTTTCTTT
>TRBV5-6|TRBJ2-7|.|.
CASSLDSSSYEQYF
TGTGCCAGCAGCTTGGACAGCTCCTCCTACGAGCAGTACTTC
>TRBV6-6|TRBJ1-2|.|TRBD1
CASIPTGQINYGYTF
TGTGCCAGCATCCCAACGGGACAGATCAACTATGGCTACACCTTC
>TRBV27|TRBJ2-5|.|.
CASSFLHDLETQYF
TGTGCCAGCAGCTTCCTCCATGACTTGGAGACCCAGTACTTC
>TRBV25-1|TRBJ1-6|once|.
CASSDRDSYNSPLHF
TGTGCCAGCAGCGACAGAGATTCTTATAATTCACCCCTCCACTTT
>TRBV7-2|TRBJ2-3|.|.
CASSLGGRTDTQYF
TGTGCCAGCAGCTTGGGCGGGCGCACAGATACGCAGTATTTT
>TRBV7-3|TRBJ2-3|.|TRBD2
CASSASGRVDTQYF
TGTGCCAGCAGCGCTAGCGGGCGGGTGGATACGCAGTATTTT
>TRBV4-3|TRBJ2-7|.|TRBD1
CASSQPTGTGSYEQYF
TGCGCCAGCAGCCAACCGACCGGGACAGGCTCCTACGAGCAGTACTTC
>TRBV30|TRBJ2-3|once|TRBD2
CAWRQLAGGPDTQYF
TGTGCCTGGAGGCAACTAGCGGGAGGGCCAGATACGCAGTATTTT
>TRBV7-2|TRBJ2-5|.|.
CASSASFGQQETQYF
TGTGCCAGCAGCGCTTCGTTCGGACAGCAAGAGACCCAGTACTTC
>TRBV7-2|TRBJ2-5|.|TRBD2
CASSLPVAGETQYF
TGTGCCAGCAGCTTGCCGGTAGCGGGAGAGACCCAGTACTTC
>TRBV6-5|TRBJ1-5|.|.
CASSYGFSNQPQHF
TGTGCCAGCAGTTACGGTTTCAGTAATCAGCCCCAGCATTTT
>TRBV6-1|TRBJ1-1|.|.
CASKSGHLNTEAFF
TGTGCCAGCAAGTCCGGACACCTGAACACTGAAGCTTTCTTT
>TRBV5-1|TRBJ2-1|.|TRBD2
CASSLGYIAGGVFLEQFF
TGCGCCAGCAGCTTGGGTTACATAGCGGGGGGCGTTTTCCTTGAGCAGTTCTTC
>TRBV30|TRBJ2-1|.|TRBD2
CAWGSGRHSYNEQFF
TGTGCCTGGGGGAGCGGGAGGCACTCCTACAATGAGCAGTTCTTC
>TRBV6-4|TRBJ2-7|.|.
CASGKQGEGEQYF
TGTGCCAGCGGGAAACAGGGCGAAGGCGAGCAGTACTTC
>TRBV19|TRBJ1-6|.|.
CASSWVGGDSPLHF
TGTGCCAGTAGCTGGGTCGGAGGCGATTCACCCCTCCACTTT
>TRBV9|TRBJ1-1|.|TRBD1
CASSVAQAGTGSAFF
TGTGCCAGCAGCGTCGCCCAAGCCGGGACAGGCAGCGCTTTCTTT
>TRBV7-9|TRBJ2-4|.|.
CASSLVGGNIQYF
TGTGCCAGCAGCTTAGTGGGGGGTAACATTCAGTACTTC
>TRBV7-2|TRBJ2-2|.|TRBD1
CASSLVGGTGVAGELFF
TGTGCCAGCAGCTTAGTTGGGGGCACAGGGGTGGCCGGGGAGCTGTTTTTT
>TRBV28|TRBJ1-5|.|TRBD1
CASRPGTGAQPQHF
TGTGCCAGCAGACCTGGGACAGGAGCTCAGCCCCAGCATTTT
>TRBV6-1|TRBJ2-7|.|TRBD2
CASSEAGGSGYEQYF
TGTGCCAGCAGTGAAGCCGGCGGGAGTGGCTACGAGCAGTACTTC
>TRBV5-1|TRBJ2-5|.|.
CASSGGARETQYF
TGCGCCAGCAGCGGGGGCGCGAGGGAGACCCAGTACTTC
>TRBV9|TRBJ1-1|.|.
CASSVYTGTAEAFF
TGTGCCAGCAGCGTATACACAGGGACGGCTGAAGCTTTCTTT
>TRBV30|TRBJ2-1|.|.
CAWSVLAANEQFF
TGTGCCTGGAGTGTTCTAGCCGCCAATGAGCAGTTCTTC
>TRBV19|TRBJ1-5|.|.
CASSPQGRQPQHF
TGTGCCAGTAGTCCACAGGGTCGGCAGCCCCAGCATTTT
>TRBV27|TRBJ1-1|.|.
CASTPAMTANTEAFF
TGTGCCAGCACCCCGGCTATGACAGCGAACACTGAAGCTTTCTTT
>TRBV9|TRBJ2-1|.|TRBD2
CASSETNLAGDEQFF
TGTGCCAGCAGCGAAACGAATCTAGCGGGAGATGAGCAGTTCTTC
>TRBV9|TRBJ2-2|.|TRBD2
CASSETSGRVPGELFF
TGTGCCAGCAGCGAGACTAGCGGGAGGGTACCCGGGGAGCTGTTTTTT